This entry describes one T cell receptor beta chain. In the authors' workflow: Quantification of nucleated cells was approximated via reference gene primer amplification. The data were produced by immunoSEQ multiplex PCR, yet TCRdb's version contains in-frame clones alone and is incomplete. From that table come the V and J calls and clone size; the DNA was used to work out D and trimming. This table has roughly 310,000 clones, roughly 90% appearing once. The data are from a study of blood T cell repertoires in COVID-19. As for the study in general: The United States, Italy and Spain were the sources of the acute and convalescent COVID-19 samples.

Participants were aged 18 to 89 years, lived in roughly 25 US areas, and enrolled virtually. Two negative PCRs, clearance, or symptom resolution characterized the recovered Cohort 3 donors. The length of the CDR3 is 14 residues. Per the germline V gene, CDR1 is SNHLY and CDR2 is FYNNEI. Trimming at V came to 7 bases and at J to 5 bases, leaving 11 bases not matched to a gene. The rearrangement links TRBV2 to TRBJ2-7; 7 nucleotides line up with TRBD2. Sequenced material: PBMCs or T cells enriched from blood (not recorded which). The sequence came from a woman aged 35 to 49 who had recovered from COVID-19. The CDR3 nucleotides are TGTGCCAGCAACCAATTGGGAGGGTTCAACGAGCAGTACTTC. Protein product: CASNQLGGFNEQYF.